This T cell receptor beta chain was retrieved from a study of T-cell reconstitution after alpha-beta-depleted transplantation in children. The study, taken as a whole, reports: High day-60 TCRbeta diversity in some patients came from surviving recipient T cells and thymic progenitors. The study reportedly traced alpha-beta T cells about two months after transplant to several hundred expanded graft clones.

A remark on this clonotype: The antigen is not known.

The library targeted TCRbeta and was prepared with unique molecular identifiers. One entry per CDR3 protein results from TCRdb running MiXCR on the PCR reads. Among around 500,000 distinct CDR3 sequences listed, more than 20% were seen once. This specimen consisted of PBMCs, mostly from graft donor cells, obtained 360 days after TCRalphabeta/CD19-depleted stem cell transplant. This clonotype originated in a boy in the first two years of life who had a stem cell transplant for acute myeloid leukemia, so the T cells may come from the graft donor.

In nucleotides, the CDR3 is TGCAGTGCTATTTTGGAGGGAACAGATACGCAGTATTTT. Protein product: CSAILEGTDTQYF. The chain recombines TRBV20-1 with TRBJ2-3; the D gene is possibly TRBD2 (6 bases). V lost 4 bases and J lost 3, with 11 bases in between. The CDR3 covers 13 residues. The germline V gene encodes CDR1 DFQATT and CDR2 SNEGSKA (reference sequence).